The 27 T cell receptor beta chains below come from one sample, sequenced in a study of T cells in Graves' hyperthyroidism and ophthalmopathy. RNA transcripts served as the template for amplifying TCR beta CDR3 regions. The TCR CDR3 was amplified in a first-round RT-PCR using the HTBI primer set. TCRdb recomputed calls from the multiplex PCR reads with MiXCR, one row per CDR3 protein. The sample lists about 500,000 distinct CDR3 sequences, about 16% occurring once. Input material: blood. These receptors originate from a woman aged 30 to 39 with Graves' ophthalmopathy.

The V gene is TRBV29-1, the J gene TRBJ2-2; D not resolved. The CDR3 length is 11 residues. Deletions cut 6 bases from V and 5 bases from J, with 7 bases between. Germline V lookup: CDR1 SQVTM, CDR2 ANQGSEA. CDR3 in amino acids: CSVLRTGELFF. CDR3 nucleotides: TGCAGCGTATTGCGAACCGGGGAGCTGTTTTTT.

As concerns this clonotype: Because the CDR3's place on the DNA is in doubt, the DNA is left out and the CDR3 is given as listed by TCRdb. V is TRBV20-1 and J is TRBJ2-3; the DNA was not used to check the table's D call, TRBD1. Germline V gene data show CDR1 as DFQATT and CDR2 as SNEGSKA (reference sequence). The CDR3 is made up of 24 amino acids, end residues included. CDR3 sequence: CSARETKGFQETQYFGPGTDTQYF.

The CDR3 nucleotides are TGCGCCAGCGCCATGGGGCAAACCGGCAATGAGCAGTTCTTC. Amino acid sequence: CASAMGQTGNEQFF. The chain employs TRBV5-1 and TRBJ2-1, with D possibly TRBD1 on 5 matching bases. V lost 7 bases, J lost 6 bases, and 17 bases lay in between. The V gene's germline CDR1 is SGHRS and CDR2 YFSETQ. CDR3 length: 14 residues. Supplemented by reference TRBV5-1 and TRBJ2-1, the full variable domain reads KAGVTQTPRYLIKTRGQQVTLSCSPISGHRSVSWYQQTPGQGLQFLFEYFSETQRNKGNFPGRFSGRQFSNSRSEMNVSTLELGDSALYLCASAMGQTGNEQFFGPGTRLTVL.

The chain carries TRBV10-3 and TRBJ2-1, with 7 bases that match TRBD1. With 0 bases clipped from V and 6 bases from J, the junction kept 8 bases outside the gene matches. The CDR3 is 16 residues long. Germline CDR1 and CDR2: ENHRY and SYGVKD. Here the CDR3 reads CAISESSGTARNEQFF. The CDR3 coding sequence is TGTGCCATCAGTGAGTCGTCCGGGACAGCCCGCAATGAGCAGTTCTTC.

The chain uses TRBV19 and TRBJ2-5; TRBD2 aligns across 9 bases. V shed 5 bases and J 3 bases; nucleotides not matched to a gene: 7. The CDR3 is made up of 15 amino acids. The germline V gene has CDR1 LNHDA and CDR2 SQIVND (reference sequence). CDR3 sequence: CASSRLTSGKETQYF. The DNA of the CDR3 is TGTGCCAGTAGTCGATTGACTAGCGGTAAAGAGACCCAGTACTTC.

A few counts support this clonotype. The genes are TRBV6-2 or TRBV6-3 and TRBJ2-1, with 8 nucleotides matching TRBD2. The CDR3 runs to 17 residues. V lost 7 bases and J lost 1; bases outside the gene matches: 12. The germline gives CDR1 MNHEY, CDR2 SVGEGT. CDR3 nucleotide sequence: TGTGCCAGCATCGAGAGTCCCCAGCGGGAGTCCTACAATGAGCAGTTCTTC. Encoded protein: CASIESPQRESYNEQFF.

This clonotype was seen many times. V usage is TRBV20-1 and J usage is TRBJ2-3, with 14 positions matching TRBD2. The CDR3 has 16 residues. V was clipped by 5 bases and J by 3 bases; unmatched bases: 7. Germline V gene lookup returns CDR1 DFQATT and CDR2 SNEGSKA (reference sequence). CDR3 in amino acids: CSAGRLAGGPTDTQYF. The CDR3 DNA reads TGCAGTGCTGGGAGACTAGCGGGAGGGCCTACAGATACGCAGTATTTT.

This clonotype was counted a few times. This could be a read error, since a much larger clone is one nucleotide away. The rearrangement links TRBV2 to TRBJ1-2, with a possible D match to TRBD1 (5 bases). CDR1 and CDR2 from the germline V gene are SNHLY and FYNNEI. The CDR3 covers 15 residues. The CDR3 is CAGSVQGGDTDGYTF. The CDR3 DNA follows: TGTGCCGGCAGTGTTCAGGGAGGAGATACCGATGGCTACACCTTC. Full variable domain (missing parts from reference TRBV2 and TRBJ1-2): EPEVTQTPSHQVTQMGQEVILRCVPISNHLYFYWYRQILGQKVEFLVSFYNNEISEKSEIFDDQFSVERPDGSNFTLKIRSTKLEDSAMYFCAGSVQGGDTDGYTFGSGTRLTVV.

The table lists this clonotype with a few counts. The gene calls are TRBV10-3 and TRBJ2-5, with 8 bases lining up with TRBD2. Germline V CDR1 and CDR2: ENHRY, SYGVKD. The J segment lost 3 bases and the V segment lost 3 bases, leaving 15 bases of the junction unmatched. This CDR3 is built from 18 residues. The CDR3 loop is CAISDTSGSLGPKETQYF. In DNA form, the CDR3 reads TGTGCCATCAGTGATACGAGCGGGAGTCTGGGTCCGAAAGAGACCCAGTACTTC.

This clonotype was found many times. V usage is TRBV11-2 and J usage is TRBJ2-7; perhaps D is TRBD1 or TRBD2 (5 bases each). The ends were cut back, 0 bases at V and 0 bases at J, with 9 bases in the middle. CDR3 length equals 15 residues. The V gene's germline CDR1 is SGHAT and CDR2 FQNNGV. The CDR3 DNA reads TGTGCCAGCAGCTTAGATGGGACGACCTCCTACGAGCAGTACTTC. It specifies CASSLDGTTSYEQYF.

The rearrangement links TRBV14 to TRBJ1-5; no clear D. Per the germline V gene, CDR1 is SGHDN and CDR2 is FVKESK. The germline V and J ends were trimmed by 3 bases and 6 bases, with 9 bases remaining between them. The length of the CDR3 is 13 residues. Written as DNA, the CDR3 is TGTGCCAGCAGCCAGCCTGGGAGTCAGCCCCAGCATTTT. Amino acid sequence: CASSQPGSQPQHF.

Details on this clonotype: A read error may be the cause here, since a much bigger clone is one base away. This chain uses TRBV27 with TRBJ2-1, with 7 bases aligning to TRBD1. With 7 bases clipped from V and 7 bases from J, the junction kept 16 bases outside the gene matches. CDR1 and CDR2 (germline): MNHEY, SMNVEV (reference sequence). This CDR3 has 16 amino acids. CDR3 in DNA: TGTGCCAGCATCCCCGAGTGGAAGGGGGCAGGGAATGAGCAGTTCTTC. Translating it yields CASIPEWKGAGNEQFF.

The table lists this clonotype with many counts. The rearrangement uses TRBV2 and TRBJ2-3, with TRBD2 matching 8 bases. The V gene end was trimmed by 6 bases and the J gene end by 2 bases; junction bases not matched to a gene: 4. This CDR3 spans 14 amino acids. Germline V gene data show CDR1 as SNHLY and CDR2 as FYNNEI. CDR3 loop: CASRAGGLTDTQYF. CDR3 nucleotide sequence: TGTGCCAGCAGGGCGGGAGGTCTCACAGATACGCAGTATTTT.

The gene calls are TRBV7-2 and TRBJ2-7, with 7 bases aligning to TRBD1. The CDR3 spans 17 residues. In germline, CDR1 is SGHTA, CDR2 FQGNSA. V shed 2 bases, J shed 3 bases, and the junction held 13 bases outside the gene matches. As DNA, the CDR3 is TGTGCCAGCAGCTTATCAAGGCGCTGGGACAGTAACTACGAGCAGTACTTC. Translated, it gives CASSLSRRWDSNYEQYF. Complete variable domain (other parts from reference TRBV7-2 and TRBJ2-7): GAGVSQSPSNKVTEKGKDVELRCDPISGHTALYWYRQSLGQGLEFLIYFQGNSAPDKSGLPSDRFSAERTGGSVSTLTIQRTQQEDSAVYLCASSLSRRWDSNYEQYFGPGTRLTVT.

V usage is TRBV19 and J usage is TRBJ2-3; D is ambiguous. Germline values: CDR1 LNHDA, CDR2 SQIVND (reference sequence). There are 14 residues in the CDR3. V was shortened by 0 bases and J by 4 bases, with 8 bases between the two germline ends. CDR3 sequence: CASSIDSPPDTQYF. The CDR3 DNA reads TGTGCCAGTAGTATAGACAGCCCCCCAGATACGCAGTATTTT. The whole variable domain, filled in from reference TRBV19 and TRBJ2-3, reads DGGITQSPKYLFRKEGQNVTLSCEQNLNHDAMYWYRQDPGQGLRLIYYSQIVNDFQKGDIAEGYSVSREKKESFPLTVTSAQKNPTAFYLCASSIDSPPDTQYFGPGTRLTVL.

This clonotype was seen at least ten times. The rearrangement uses TRBV28 and TRBJ2-5; 11 positions match TRBD2. The V gene's germline CDR1 is MDHEN and CDR2 SYDVKM. V gave up 5 bases and J gave up 5 bases; unmatched junction bases: 7. The CDR3 contains 15 residues. The CDR3 coding sequence is TGTGCCAGCAGTCTATCTTGGACTAGCGGGGAGACCCAGTACTTC. It specifies CASSLSWTSGETQYF.

Only a few counts were recorded for this clonotype. This sequence joins TRBV16 and TRBJ2-7, with 8 positions matching TRBD1. CDR1 is KGHSY, CDR2 FQNENV, per germline. Trimming at V came to 0 bases and at J to 6 bases, leaving 13 bases not matched to a gene. The CDR3 loop spans 17 amino acids. This chain's CDR3 is CASSQSTPLTGVAEQYF. The CDR3 DNA is TGTGCCAGCAGCCAATCTACCCCCTTGACAGGGGTGGCCGAGCAGTACTTC.

This sequence joins TRBV30 and TRBJ1-2; D is undetermined. Deletions cut 5 bases from V and 8 bases from J, with 12 bases between. The CDR3 length is 11 residues. Germline CDR1 is GTSNPN and CDR2 is SVGIG (reference sequence). CDR3 amino acids: CAWVYGWGYTF. The DNA of the CDR3 is TGTGCCTGGGTTTACGGCTGGGGCTACACCTTC.

There are many counts of this clonotype. The chain combines TRBV2 with TRBJ1-2, with 8 bases fitting TRBD1. Germline V gives CDR1 SNHLY, CDR2 FYNNEI. The V gene end was trimmed by 5 bases and the J gene end by 3 bases; junction bases not matched to a gene: 5. The CDR3 consists of 14 residues. CDR3 DNA: TGTGCCAGCAGTCCGGACAGGGAAGACTATGGCTACACCTTC. This translates into CASSPDREDYGYTF.

Many counts were recorded for this clonotype. The genes are TRBV20-1 and TRBJ2-3; D ambiguous. The CDR3 loop spans 14 amino acids. The V gene lost 3 bases and the J gene lost 6 bases, with 16 bases spanning the gap. Germline V gene data show CDR1 as DFQATT and CDR2 as SNEGSKA (reference sequence). CDR3 loop: CSASSRSLRDTQYF. The CDR3 DNA sequence: TGCAGTGCTAGCAGCCGGAGTCTGCGCGATACGCAGTATTTT.

This clonotype has just a few counts. This sequence joins TRBV12-3 or TRBV12-4 and TRBJ2-1; TRBD2 is a possible D gene (6 bases). The CDR3 sequence is 16 residues long. Trimming pared 7 bases from V and 7 bases from J, leaving 23 bases between. This chain's CDR3 is CASTSSDGAYTNEQFF. As DNA, the CDR3 is TGTGCCAGCACCTCTAGCGATGGGGCCTACACAAATGAGCAGTTCTTC.

V gene TRBV10-3 combines with J gene TRBJ2-3; D gene uncertain. Germline V gene sequence: CDR1 ENHRY, CDR2 SYGVKD. This CDR3 has 12 residues. With 11 bases removed from V and 0 bases from J, the gap between germline ends came to 9 bases. Here the CDR3 reads CAATGSTDTQYF. The CDR3 region has the DNA TGTGCCGCGACCGGGAGCACAGATACGCAGTATTTT.

This clonotype was observed a few times. This chain uses TRBV6-2 or TRBV6-3 with TRBJ2-7; D is unresolved. Deletions cut 0 bases from V and 4 bases from J, with 13 bases between. The germline V gene encodes CDR1 MNHEY and CDR2 SVGEGT. The CDR3 spans 15 residues. This CDR3 reads CASSYSGSIGYEQYF. The CDR3 bases are TGTGCCAGCAGTTACTCAGGATCTATAGGGTACGAGCAGTACTTC.

Only a few counts were recorded for this clonotype. This chain connects TRBV7-9 to TRBJ2-3; D not resolved. This CDR3 has 13 amino acids. V lost 3 bases to trimming and J lost 6 bases, with 10 bases between them. CDR1 and CDR2 (germline): SEHNR, FQNEAQ (reference sequence). CDR3 DNA sequence: TGTGCCAGCAGCTTGGTCGTACAGGATACGCAGTATTTT. Translated: CASSLVVQDTQYF. The entire variable domain, with the rest obtained from reference TRBV7-9 and TRBJ2-3, is as follows: DTGVSQNPRHKITKRGQNVTFRCDPISEHNRLYWYRQTLGQGPEFLTYFQNEAQLEKSRLLSDRFSAERPKGSFSTLEIQRTEQGDSAMYLCASSLVVQDTQYFGPGTRLTVL.

This chain links TRBV20-1 with TRBJ2-1; 11 bases agree with TRBD1. The germline CDR1 and CDR2 sequences are DFQATT and SNEGSKA (reference sequence). CDR3 length: 14 amino acids. V was pared by 7 bases and J by 6 bases, with 8 bases of the junction left unmatched. This CDR3 reads CSVLSGTGGNEQFF. In DNA form, the CDR3 reads TGCAGTGTCTTGTCCGGGACAGGGGGCAATGAGCAGTTCTTC.

V and J are TRBV10-3 and TRBJ1-1; a possible D gene is TRBD1 (6 bases). The ends were cut back, 8 bases at V and 0 bases at J, with 13 bases in the middle. The CDR3 contains 14 residues. Germline-derived CDR1 and CDR2 are ENHRY and SYGVKD. CDR3 in amino acids: CAIGSSGVNTEAFF. CDR3 nucleotides: TGTGCCATCGGATCTTCAGGGGTGAACACTGAAGCTTTCTTT.

This clonotype was counted many times. The rearrangement joins TRBV20-1 to TRBJ2-5; unclear D gene. The V gene's germline CDR1 is DFQATT and CDR2 SNEGSKA (reference sequence). The CDR3 covers 14 residues. The CDR3 coding sequence is TGCAGCCCCCGGAAGGGATTCGATGGGGAGACCCAGTACTTC. Translated, it gives CSPRKGFDGETQYF.